The present entry profiles one T cell receptor beta chain with its context. CDR1 is SGHDT and CDR2 is YYEEEE in the germline V gene. The CDR3 sequence is 17 residues long. V lost 0 bases to trimming and J lost 0 bases, with 16 bases between them. The data originate from a study of response to subunit inactivated influenza vaccine. TCRdb itself ran the RT-PCR reads through MiXCR, one entry per CDR3 protein. The profile shows just under 550,000 distinct CDR3 sequences, roughly a quarter of them singletons. The same data also went into a second study, on T cells expressing NK-cell markers. That report notes: In generating TCR beta cDNA, 5'RACE template switching with UMIs was used. The TCR beta repertoires originated in sorted CD3+CD56+NKG2C+, CD3+CD56+NKG2C- and CD3+CD56-NKG2C+ T cells. Sequencing covered eight donors, seven HCMV-seropositive and one seronegative. Of the CD8+ T cell pool in several donors, about 1.0-8% was accounted for by dominant NKG2C+ clonotypes. Similarly, these clonotypes led the CD3+CD56-NKG2C+ fraction as well in a handful of donors.

The sequenced sample was CD4+ T cells sorted from PBMCs, obtained 11 to 12 days after vaccination. The source of this sequence is a man over 45 who received an inactivated influenza vaccine. The chain recombines TRBV5-6 with TRBJ2-7; D is possibly TRBD2 (6 bases). The DNA of the CDR3 is TGTGCCAGCAGCTTGGGGACAAACCGGGAGTTCTCCTACGAGCAGTACTTC. Its protein product is CASSLGTNREFSYEQYF.